Listed below are T cell receptor beta chains from one sample, sequenced in a study of blood T cell repertoires in COVID-19. Assay: immunoSEQ multiplex PCR; the TCRdb copy retains only in-frame clones and omits some. The sample has 230,000 or so clones, about 87% seen once; the top ten hold 2.6%. The sample comprised PBMCs or T cells enriched from blood (not recorded which). The origin of the receptors is a woman aged 25 to 39 who had recovered from COVID-19. Each CDR3 is given without its conserved first and last residue. Each record gives: CDR3 protein, J gene, V gene, clone size. Where a row states a size, it is once, few, many or the class of an expanded clone; other rows omit it.

CDR3 protein: ASSSYSNQPQH; J gene: TRBJ1-5; V gene: TRBV6-2/TRBV6-3; clone size: .
CDR3 protein: ASSPALRAPNQPQH; J gene: TRBJ1-5; V gene: TRBV18; clone size: .
CDR3 protein: ASSLTVPRTGELF; J gene: TRBJ2-2; V gene: TRBV2; clone size: .
CDR3 protein: ASSTSSGNTIY; J gene: TRBJ1-3; V gene: TRBV4-2; clone size: .
CDR3 protein: ASSLLAGGSDTQY; J gene: TRBJ2-3; V gene: TRBV7-9; clone size: once
CDR3 protein: ASSLAGTGSNYGYT; J gene: TRBJ1-2; V gene: TRBV7-9; clone size: once
CDR3 protein: SVEDRRDDYGYT; J gene: TRBJ1-2; V gene: TRBV29-1; clone size: .
CDR3 protein: ASRRRGTSGTDTQY; J gene: TRBJ2-3; V gene: TRBV5-1; clone size: .
CDR3 protein: ASSDKGGNYGYT; J gene: TRBJ1-2; V gene: TRBV2; clone size: .
CDR3 protein: ASSQEVAAETQY; J gene: TRBJ2-5; V gene: TRBV4-1; clone size: .
CDR3 protein: ASSLGQTSTDTQY; J gene: TRBJ2-3; V gene: TRBV11-3; clone size: .
CDR3 protein: ASSTDSSGSQPQH; J gene: TRBJ1-5; V gene: TRBV19; clone size: .
CDR3 protein: ASSLKWDSEAF; J gene: TRBJ1-1; V gene: TRBV5-1; clone size: .
CDR3 protein: ASTLLMNTEAF; J gene: TRBJ1-1; V gene: TRBV9; clone size: .
CDR3 protein: ASSARRGTEAF; J gene: TRBJ1-1; V gene: TRBV7-2; clone size: .
CDR3 protein: ASSEGGAVADTQY; J gene: TRBJ2-3; V gene: TRBV6-4; clone size: .